This TCR beta chain is from a study of shared clonotypes between healthy human individuals. Assay used: immunoSEQ multiplex PCR; TCRdb lists only in-frame clones, some missing. Altogether about 2 million clones are present, roughly 96% being singletons, with the ten largest covering 0.13%. This receptor was taken from a man aged 18 to 30 in good health. Sample: naive CD4+ T cells sorted from blood. Regarding subset: CD45RA+ positively selected.

CDR3 nucleotide sequence: TGTGCCAGCAGCTTGGCCTGGAACACCGGGGAGCTGTTTTTT. Its translation: CASSLAWNTGELFF. The chain carries TRBV5-4 and TRBJ2-2; D remains unclear. The CDR3 loop spans 14 amino acids. V was shortened by 0 bases and J by 1 base, with 4 bases between the two germline ends. The germline CDR1 and CDR2 sequences are SGHNT and YYREEE (reference sequence).